The rows below give T cell receptor beta chains drawn from one sample of a study of brain metastases from non-small cell lung cancer. Some clones are missing from TCRdb's copy, which holds only in-frame ones; the method was immunoSEQ multiplex PCR. Of about 15,000 clones in the sample, approximately 83% are singletons; the top ten hold 7.5% to 9.5%. Material for sequencing was primary lung tumor tissue. The receptors shown here come from a donor aged 40 or over with non-small cell lung cancer. CDR3s include the opening cysteine and the closing phenylalanine or tryptophan. Each record gives: V gene, J gene, CDR3 protein.

TRBV9	TRBJ1-6	CASSVKGEWSYNSPLHF
TRBV5-1	TRBJ2-5	CASSFLGQVQETQYF
TRBV12-3/TRBV12-4	TRBJ1-1	CASRQGRGTEAFF
TRBV2	TRBJ1-3	CASSEVFRGSNTIYF
TRBV10-3	TRBJ1-2	CAISESGTGGSYGYTF
TRBV5-6	TRBJ1-2	CASSLDRGHGYTF
TRBV7-9	TRBJ1-1	CASSRSTGGGTEAFF
TRBV18	TRBJ1-1	CASSRRVEPWPTEAFF
TRBV6-6	TRBJ1-6	CASSYSRTGSNSPLHF
TRBV6-5	TRBJ2-3	CASKGSTGRTDTQYF
TRBV7-2	TRBJ2-5	CASSLFEVLETQYF
TRBV11-2	TRBJ2-1	CASSRVGQGVGTAYNEQFF
TRBV9	TRBJ1-6	CASSSSTGGLKGSPLHF
TRBV10-3	TRBJ1-1	CAISDLGQGGTEAFF
TRBV5-4	TRBJ1-3	CASSLKDSDLGNTIYF
TRBV9	TRBJ2-3	CASSVEGQGVADTQYF
TRBV6-2/TRBV6-3	TRBJ1-5	CASSYSFSGVGQPQHF
TRBV7-8	TRBJ2-7	CASQPGQGSEQYF
TRBV7-9	TRBJ2-1	CASSRGLARAEGEQFF
TRBV29-1	TRBJ2-3	CSVSGQGTDTQYF
TRBV10-1	TRBJ2-1	CASSGEFYNEQFF
TRBV7-6	TRBJ2-3	CASSLVGGLGQEGHTDTQYF
TRBV30	TRBJ1-5	CAWTQGIGNQPQHF
TRBV19	TRBJ1-1	CASSTYKNTEAFF
TRBV7-9	TRBJ2-5	CASSLRGGEQETQYF
TRBV3-1/TRBV3-2	TRBJ2-7	CASSQGQISYEQYF
TRBV7-9	TRBJ2-5	CASSLVGTVAETQYF
TRBV6-5	TRBJ1-3	CASQRGQGNTIYF
TRBV4-1	TRBJ1-1	CANSRSGGGNTEAFF
TRBV29-1	TRBJ2-5	CSVEERNGETQYF
TRBV5-6	TRBJ1-3	CASSLNSGNTIYF
TRBV5-1	TRBJ2-6	CASSSGPRSGANVLTF